These 12 T cell receptor beta chains share one sample of origin, sequenced in a study of T-cell reconstitution after alpha-beta-depleted transplantation in children (TCRdb year 2016). Library preparation was by PCR. Data came from an Illumina HiSeq 2500. TCR library preparation used molecular barcoding, with unique molecular identifiers applied to normalize quantification of the TCRbeta repertoire. Clones were called with MiXCR by TCRdb after fastp trimmed the public reads at Q25, and only in-frame beta chains were retained. CDR3 protein sequences are deduplicated, and each keeps its most common genes and DNA. This sample comprises about 900,000 distinct CDR3 sequences, about 26% of them detected only once. 28% of the sample belongs to the ten largest clones. Per the publication, the treatment or condition label means: allogeneic hematopoietic cell transplantation with graft depleted of TCRalphabeta T cells and CD19 B cells.

The material was PBMCs, mostly from graft donor cells, obtained 360 days after TCRalphabeta/CD19-depleted stem cell transplant. These receptor sequences come from a boy younger than two who had a stem cell transplant for SCID, so the T cells may come from the graft donor.

This clonotype was detected only a few times. The chain combines TRBV3-1 with TRBJ1-5; D is unclear. CDR1 and CDR2 from the germline V gene are LGHDT and YNNKEL (reference sequence). With 1 base removed from V and 0 bases from J, the gap between germline ends came to 7 bases. The CDR3 runs 15 residues. The CDR3 nucleotides read TGTGCCAGCAGCCAAGGAGTGATTAGCAATCAGCCCCAGCATTTT. This encodes CASSQGVISNQPQHF.

The J gene is TRBJ2-2, the V gene TRBV5-1; 8 nucleotides match TRBD1. Germline CDR1 is SGHRS and CDR2 is YFSETQ. The V gene end was trimmed by 3 bases and the J gene end by 0 bases; junction bases not matched to a gene: 4. The CDR3 sequence is 16 residues long. The CDR3 here is CASSSTGGTNTGELFF. Written as DNA, the CDR3 is TGCGCCAGCAGCTCTACAGGGGGGACGAACACCGGGGAGCTGTTTTTT. Drawing the rest from reference TRBV5-1 and TRBJ2-2, the complete variable domain is KAGVTQTPRYLIKTRGQQVTLSCSPISGHRSVSWYQQTPGQGLQFLFEYFSETQRNKGNFPGRFSGRQFSNSRSEMNVSTLELGDSALYLCASSSTGGTNTGELFFGEGSRLTVL.

This clonotype was counted once. The rearrangement joins TRBV5-1 to TRBJ2-1, with TRBD2 matching over 9 bases. The junction had 9 bases not matched to a gene; V was cut back by 3 bases and J by 5 bases. CDR3 length: 16 residues. Germline assignment: CDR1 SGHRS and CDR2 YFSETQ. The CDR3 nucleotides are TGCGCCAGCAGCTGGAGGCTAGCGGGGCTCAACAATGAGCAGTTCTTC. Translation gives CASSWRLAGLNNEQFF.

This clonotype came up a few times. The J gene is TRBJ1-6, the V gene TRBV28; D gene unclear. Germline-derived CDR1 and CDR2 are MDHEN and SYDVKM. The CDR3 is made up of 15 amino acids. V was shortened by 4 bases and J by 11 bases, with 18 bases between the two germline ends. CDR3 amino acids: CASSSPRAGGPPLHF. As DNA, the CDR3 is TGTGCCAGCAGTTCCCCCCGGGCCGGCGGTCCACCCCTCCACTTT. Together with reference TRBV28 and TRBJ1-6, the CDR3 gives the full variable domain: DVKVTQSSRYLVKRTGEKVFLECVQDMDHENMFWYRQDPGLGLRLIYFSYDVKMKEKGDIPEGYSVSREKKERFSLILESASTNQTSMYLCASSSPRAGGPPLHFGNGTRLTVT.

This clonotype was seen only a few times. The chain is built from TRBV14 and TRBJ1-2, with 8 bases identical to TRBD1. The junction had 13 bases not matched to a gene; V was cut back by 3 bases and J by 1 base. Germline CDR1 and CDR2: SGHDN and FVKESK. The CDR3 runs to 18 residues. CDR3 residues: CASSHADRGQAFNYGYTF. The DNA of the CDR3 is TGTGCCAGCAGCCACGCAGACAGGGGACAAGCTTTTAACTATGGCTACACCTTC.

J is TRBJ2-5 and V is TRBV5-6; a weak D match, TRBD1 (5 bases). Trimming removed 7 bases from V and 4 bases from J, with 8 bases in between. This CDR3 is built from 11 residues. The germline V gene encodes CDR1 SGHDT and CDR2 YYEEEE. The CDR3 sequence is CASGRVETQYF. The CDR3 nucleotides read TGTGCCAGCGGCAGGGTAGAGACCCAGTACTTC.

The chain recombines TRBV27 with TRBJ2-1, with 15 bases lining up with TRBD2. Trimming cost V 7 bases and J 6 bases; bases outside gene matches: 7. Germline V gene lookup returns CDR1 MNHEY and CDR2 SMNVEV (reference sequence). There are 16 residues in the CDR3. CDR3 sequence (DNA): TGTGCCAGCAAGGGACTAGCGGGGGGTTTCCCCAATGAGCAGTTCTTC. This translates into CASKGLAGGFPNEQFF.

The chain's CDR3 is CASSQDGDVGSYNEQFF. In nucleotides, the CDR3 is TGCGCCAGCAGCCAAGATGGGGACGTTGGCTCCTACAATGAGCAGTTCTTC. V is TRBV4-3 and J is TRBJ2-1; perhaps D is TRBD1 or TRBD2 (5 bases each). CDR1 and CDR2 (germline): LGHNA, YSLEER. The CDR3 is 17 amino acids. The V gene lost 0 bases and the J gene lost 0 bases, with 12 bases spanning the gap.

This clonotype was seen more than once but under ten times. The V and J genes are TRBV29-1 and TRBJ2-1, with 10 positions matching TRBD2. Germline CDR1 SQVTM, CDR2 ANQGSEA. The CDR3 covers 13 residues. Trimming cost V 6 bases and J 7 bases; bases outside gene matches: 6. CDR3 nucleotides: TGCAGCGTCTCTAGCGGGGGAAGGAATGAGCAGTTCTTC. This gives the protein CSVSSGGRNEQFF.

There are many counts of this clonotype. CDR3 amino acids: CSARGTTLRDTEAFF. CDR3 sequence (DNA): TGCAGTGCCCGCGGGACAACCCTAAGGGACACTGAAGCTTTCTTT. The chain carries TRBV20-1 and TRBJ1-1, with D tentatively TRBD1 (6 bases). The CDR3 has 15 amino acids. V gave up 6 bases and J gave up 3 bases, with 20 bases separating them. CDR1 and CDR2 from the germline V gene are DFQATT and SNEGSKA (reference sequence).

The rearrangement uses TRBV7-8 and TRBJ1-1; possible D gene TRBD1, 5 bases. V lost 4 bases and J lost 5, with 14 bases in between. CDR3 length equals 14 residues. Per germline, CDR1 SGHVS and CDR2 FQNEAQ. Here the CDR3 reads CASSWGGVLTEAFF. The CDR3 DNA reads as TGTGCCAGCAGCTGGGGGGGGGTTTTAACTGAAGCTTTCTTT. Full variable domain (missing parts from reference TRBV7-8 and TRBJ1-1): GAGVSQSPRYKVAKRGQDVALRCDPISGHVSLFWYQQALGQGPEFLTYFQNEAQLDKSGLPSDRFFAERPEGSVSTLKIQRTQQEDSAVYLCASSWGGVLTEAFFGQGTRLTVV.

This clonotype was found once. The chain employs TRBV3-1 and TRBJ2-5; unclear D gene. V lost 1 base, J lost 7 bases, and 10 bases lay in between. Germline V gene data show CDR1 as LGHDT and CDR2 as YNNKEL (reference sequence). CDR3 length: 13 amino acids. CDR3 amino acids: CASSQGLSGTQYF. CDR3 coding DNA: TGTGCCAGCAGCCAAGGGCTTTCAGGGACCCAGTACTTC.